Below, one TCR beta chain is given with its context. The sample comes from a study of OX40 agonist ivuxolimab in advanced cancers. V was shortened by 4 bases and J by 5 bases, with 9 bases between the two germline ends. The CDR3 spans 12 residues. Germline V gene sequence: CDR1 SGHDT, CDR2 YYEEEE. Sequencing used immunoSEQ multiplex PCR; TCRdb keeps in-frame clones, though not all of them. The sample yields 60,000 to 80,000 clones, around 81% seen once. This receptor was obtained from an adult with an advanced solid tumor such as melanoma, head and neck, liver or kidney cancer. The chain is built from TRBV5-6 and TRBJ2-5, with a possible D match to TRBD2 (5 bases). This sample comprised CD4+ or CD8+ T cells sorted from blood, obtained in a trial of the OX40 agonist ivuxolimab. CDR3 DNA: TGTGCCAGCAGCGGCCGCGGGGAGACCCAGTACTTC. Its protein product is CASSGRGETQYF.